This record covers a single T cell receptor (beta chain). Antigen specificity is unknown. It may be a read error: a sequence one base away is much more abundant. This entry is derived from a study of blood T cells in healthy people across ages. Through a sample-barcoded 5' primer and a J-beta primer mix, a second PCR was run for 7 to 11 cycles. Each cDNA was tagged by a template-switch adaptor containing 12 random nucleotides. Sequencing of every sample gave 3 million or more CDR3-containing paired-end reads. TCRdb recomputed calls from the 5' RACE reads with MiXCR, one row per CDR3 protein. The table lists 600,000 or so distinct CDR3 sequences, 25% to 30% of them singletons. This CDR3 contains 15 residues. V was clipped by 5 bases and J by 10 bases; unmatched bases: 15. Germline V gene data show CDR1 as MDHEN and CDR2 as SYDVKM. Findings of the study overall: Older age went with lower TCR beta diversity per million T cells, in a roughly linear way.

The TCR originated in a woman aged 80 or over in good health. Sequencing was performed on blood. The chain recombines TRBV28 with TRBJ2-5; 8 bases are a match to TRBD1. In DNA form, the CDR3 reads TGTGCCAGCAGTACGAGGGACAGGTCCGAAGGGAGCCAGTACTTC. Encoded protein: CASSTRDRSEGSQYF. The variable domain in full, completed from reference TRBV28 and TRBJ2-5, reads DVKVTQSSRYLVKRTGEKVFLECVQDMDHENMFWYRQDPGLGLRLIYFSYDVKMKEKGDIPEGYSVSREKKERFSLILESASTNQTSMYLCASSTRDRSEGSQYFGPGTRLLVL.